This T cell receptor beta chain was recovered during a study of cytomegalovirus exposure and HLA in healthy donors. This clone appeared once. The PCR used 60 Vbeta and 13 Jbeta primers. Here immunoSEQ multiplex PCR was the method, and the copy in TCRdb shows in-frame clones only, minus some. The table shows about 170,000 clones, with roughly three quarters occurring only once. The sample consisted of PBMCs. The clonotype originates from a woman in her fifties or sixties in good health and CMV-seropositive.

The CDR3 here is CASSSLDRGGNQPQHF. CDR3 bases: TGTGCCAGCAGTTCCCTCGACAGGGGGGGCAATCAGCCCCAGCATTTT. The chain combines TRBV27 with TRBJ1-5; the match to TRBD1 covers 9 bases. J lost 2 bases, V lost 4 bases, and 6 bases had no gene match. The germline V gene encodes CDR1 MNHEY and CDR2 SMNVEV (reference sequence). CDR3 size: 16 residues.